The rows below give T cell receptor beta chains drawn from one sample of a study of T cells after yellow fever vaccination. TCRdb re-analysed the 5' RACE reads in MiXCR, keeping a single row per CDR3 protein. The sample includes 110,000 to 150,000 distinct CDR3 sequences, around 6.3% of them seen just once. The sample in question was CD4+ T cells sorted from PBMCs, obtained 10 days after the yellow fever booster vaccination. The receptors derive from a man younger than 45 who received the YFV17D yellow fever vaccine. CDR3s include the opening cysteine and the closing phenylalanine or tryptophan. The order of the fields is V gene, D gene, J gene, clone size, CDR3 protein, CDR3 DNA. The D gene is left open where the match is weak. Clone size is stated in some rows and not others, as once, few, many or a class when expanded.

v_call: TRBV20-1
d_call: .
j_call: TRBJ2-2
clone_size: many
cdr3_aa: CSASGAGELFF
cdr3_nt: TGCAGTGCTTCGGGGGCCGGGGAGCTGTTTTTT

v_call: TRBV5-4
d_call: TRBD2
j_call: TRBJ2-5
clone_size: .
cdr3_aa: CASSYGLAGVETQYF
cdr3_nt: TGTGCCAGCAGCTACGGACTAGCGGGAGTAGAGACCCAGTACTTC

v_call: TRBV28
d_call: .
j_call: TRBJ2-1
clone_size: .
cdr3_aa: CASREGARGNEQFF
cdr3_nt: TGTGCCAGCAGAGAGGGGGCGCGGGGCAATGAGCAGTTCTTC

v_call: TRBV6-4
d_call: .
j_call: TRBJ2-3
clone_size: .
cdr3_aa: CASSDGSDTQYF
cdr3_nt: TGTGCCAGCAGTGACGGCTCTGATACGCAGTATTTT

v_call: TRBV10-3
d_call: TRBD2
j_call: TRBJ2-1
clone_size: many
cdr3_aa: CAISGGLAGVNEQFF
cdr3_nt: TGTGCCATCAGTGGGGGACTAGCGGGAGTAAATGAGCAGTTCTTC

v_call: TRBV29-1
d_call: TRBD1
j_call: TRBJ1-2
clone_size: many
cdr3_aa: CSAQGAAPGYTF
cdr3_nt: TGCAGCGCCCAGGGGGCTGCCCCCGGCTACACCTTC

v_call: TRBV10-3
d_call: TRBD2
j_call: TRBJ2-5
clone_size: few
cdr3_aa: CAISESVAGEGETQYF
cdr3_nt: TGTGCCATCAGTGAGTCAGTAGCGGGAGAGGGTGAGACCCAGTACTTC

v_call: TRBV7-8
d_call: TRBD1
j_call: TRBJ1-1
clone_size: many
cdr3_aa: CASSPKDRLLNTEAFF
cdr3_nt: TGTGCCAGCAGCCCCAAGGACAGGTTGCTGAACACTGAAGCTTTCTTT

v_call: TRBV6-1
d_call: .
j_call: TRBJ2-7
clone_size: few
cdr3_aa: CASSTGPLTSEQYF
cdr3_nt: TGTGCCAGCAGTACCGGGCCCCTTACATCCGAGCAGTACTTC

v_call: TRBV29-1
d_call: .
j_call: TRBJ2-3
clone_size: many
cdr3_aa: CSVEGRVVGDTQYF
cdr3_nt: TGCAGCGTTGAAGGACGTGTAGTAGGAGATACGCAGTATTTT

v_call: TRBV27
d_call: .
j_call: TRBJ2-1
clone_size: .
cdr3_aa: CASSWDNSSNEQFF
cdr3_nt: TGTGCCAGCAGTTGGGATAATTCTTCCAATGAGCAGTTCTTC

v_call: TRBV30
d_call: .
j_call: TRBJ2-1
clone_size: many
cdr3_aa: CAWQGYYNEQFF
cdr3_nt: TGTGCCTGGCAGGGATACTACAATGAGCAGTTCTTC

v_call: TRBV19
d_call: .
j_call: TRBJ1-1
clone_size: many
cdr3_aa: CASSTQTGLTEAFF
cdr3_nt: TGTGCCAGTAGTACCCAGACAGGACTTACTGAAGCTTTCTTT

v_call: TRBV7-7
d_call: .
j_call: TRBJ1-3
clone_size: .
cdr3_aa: CASSPSRGGNTIYF
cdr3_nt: TGTGCTAGCAGCCCATCCCGGGGTGGAAACACCATATATTTT

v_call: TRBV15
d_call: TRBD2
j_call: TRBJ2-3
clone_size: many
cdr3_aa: CATSRDGAGGVTDTQYF
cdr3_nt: TGTGCCACCAGCAGAGATGGGGCGGGAGGAGTCACAGATACGCAGTATTTT

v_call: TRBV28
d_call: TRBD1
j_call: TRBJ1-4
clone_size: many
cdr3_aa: CASSSGQSPEKLFF
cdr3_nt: TGTGCCAGCAGTTCGGGACAGTCCCCTGAAAAACTGTTTTTT

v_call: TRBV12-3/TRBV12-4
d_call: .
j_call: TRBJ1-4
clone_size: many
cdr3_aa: CASSPGRAEKLFF
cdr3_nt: TGTGCCAGCAGTCCGGGGCGGGCGGAAAAACTGTTTTTT

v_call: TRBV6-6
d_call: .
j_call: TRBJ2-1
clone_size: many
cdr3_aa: CASSYGSGNEQFF
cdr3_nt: TGTGCCAGCAGTTACGGAAGCGGTAATGAGCAGTTCTTC

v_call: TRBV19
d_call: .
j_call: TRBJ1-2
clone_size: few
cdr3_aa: CATRTGNYGYTF
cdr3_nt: TGTGCCACTCGAACTGGAAACTATGGCTACACCTTC

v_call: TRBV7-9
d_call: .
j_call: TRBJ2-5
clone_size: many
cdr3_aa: CATRGEETQYF
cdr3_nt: TGTGCCACCCGGGGCGAGGAGACCCAGTACTTC

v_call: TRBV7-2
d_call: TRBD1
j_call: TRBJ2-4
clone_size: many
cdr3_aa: CASSPRTGGFDIQYF
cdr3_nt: TGTGCCAGCAGCCCCAGGACAGGGGGCTTCGACATTCAGTACTTC

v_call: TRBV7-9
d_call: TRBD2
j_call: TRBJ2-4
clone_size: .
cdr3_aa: CASSLAGRGIQYF
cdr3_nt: TGTGCCAGCAGCTTAGCCGGGAGGGGCATTCAGTACTTC

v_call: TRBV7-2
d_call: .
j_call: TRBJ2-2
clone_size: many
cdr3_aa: CASSLTGSNTGELFF
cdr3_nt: TGTGCCAGCAGCTTAACGGGTTCGAACACCGGGGAGCTGTTTTTT

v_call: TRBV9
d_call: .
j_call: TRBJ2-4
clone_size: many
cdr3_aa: CASSVDLAKNIQYF
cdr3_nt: TGTGCCAGCAGCGTAGATTTAGCCAAAAACATTCAGTACTTC

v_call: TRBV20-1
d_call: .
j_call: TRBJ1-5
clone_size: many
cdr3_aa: CSARSGTSNQPQHF
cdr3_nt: TGCAGTGCTAGATCAGGGACCAGCAATCAGCCCCAGCATTTT

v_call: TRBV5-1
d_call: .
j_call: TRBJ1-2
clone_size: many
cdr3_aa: CASSLARGDGYTF
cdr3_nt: TGCGCCAGCAGCTTGGCCAGGGGTGATGGCTACACCTTC

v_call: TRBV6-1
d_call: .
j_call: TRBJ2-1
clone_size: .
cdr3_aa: CASSDPIDGGQFF
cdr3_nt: TGTGCCAGCAGTGACCCCATAGATGGTGGGCAGTTCTTC

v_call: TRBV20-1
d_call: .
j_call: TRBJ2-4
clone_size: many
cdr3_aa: CSANGRLAKNIQYF
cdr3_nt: TGCAGTGCTAACGGTCGATTAGCCAAAAACATTCAGTACTTC

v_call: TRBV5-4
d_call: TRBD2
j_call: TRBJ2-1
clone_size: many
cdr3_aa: CASSLTSGREEQFF
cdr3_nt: TGTGCCAGCAGCCTGACTAGCGGGAGAGAGGAGCAGTTCTTC

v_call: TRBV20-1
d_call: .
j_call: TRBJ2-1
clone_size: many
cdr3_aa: CSASKGAQDFEQFF
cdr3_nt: TGCAGTGCTAGTAAAGGGGCCCAGGACTTTGAGCAGTTCTTC

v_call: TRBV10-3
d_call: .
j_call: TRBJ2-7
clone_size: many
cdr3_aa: CAIRGRDDEQYF
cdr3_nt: TGTGCCATCAGGGGACGGGATGACGAGCAGTACTTC

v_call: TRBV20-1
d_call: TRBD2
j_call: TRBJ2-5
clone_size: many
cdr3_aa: CSAALTSGRRETQYF
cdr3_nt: TGCAGTGCTGCGCTTACTAGCGGGAGGAGAGAGACCCAGTACTTC

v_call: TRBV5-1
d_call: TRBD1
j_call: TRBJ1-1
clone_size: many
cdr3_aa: CASSSAGGRNTEAFF
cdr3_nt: TGCGCCAGCAGCTCAGCAGGGGGAAGGAACACTGAAGCTTTCTTT

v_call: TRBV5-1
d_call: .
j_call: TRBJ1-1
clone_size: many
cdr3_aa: CASSEEFPSEAFF
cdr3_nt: TGCGCCAGCAGCGAGGAATTTCCTTCTGAAGCTTTCTTT

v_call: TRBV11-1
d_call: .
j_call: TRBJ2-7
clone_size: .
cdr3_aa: CASGESRWVPGTRISYEQYF
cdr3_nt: TGTGCCAGCGGCGAGAGCCGGTGGGTCCCAGGGACGCGAATCTCCTACGAGCAGTACTTC

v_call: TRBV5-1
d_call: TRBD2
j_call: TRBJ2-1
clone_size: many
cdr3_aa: CASSLDPAGGHNEQFF
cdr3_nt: TGCGCCAGCAGCTTGGATCCAGCGGGAGGGCACAATGAGCAGTTCTTC

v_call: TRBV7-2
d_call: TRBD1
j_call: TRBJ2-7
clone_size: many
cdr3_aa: CASSRDRGPYEQYF
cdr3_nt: TGTGCCAGCAGCAGAGACAGGGGACCCTACGAGCAGTACTTC

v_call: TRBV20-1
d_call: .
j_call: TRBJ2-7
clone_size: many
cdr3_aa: CSARTSLGEQYF
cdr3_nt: TGCAGTGCTAGAACTAGCCTGGGCGAGCAGTACTTC

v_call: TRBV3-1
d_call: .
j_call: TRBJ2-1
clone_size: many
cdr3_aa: CASSQGREKAYNEQFF
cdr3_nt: TGTGCCAGCAGCCAAGGACGGGAGAAAGCCTACAATGAGCAGTTCTTC

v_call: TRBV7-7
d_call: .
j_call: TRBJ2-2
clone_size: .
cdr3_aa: CASSLGGNGELFF
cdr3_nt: TGTGCCAGCAGCCTAGGAGGGAACGGGGAGCTGTTTTTT

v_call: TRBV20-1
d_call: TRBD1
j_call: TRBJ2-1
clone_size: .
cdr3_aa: CSARDRYRGRWGGYNEQFF
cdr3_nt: TGCAGTGCTAGAGATCGTTACAGGGGGCGATGGGGGGGCTACAATGAGCAGTTCTTC

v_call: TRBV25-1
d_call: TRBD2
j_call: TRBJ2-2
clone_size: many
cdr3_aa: CASSNTGTSGRIAGELFF
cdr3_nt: TGTGCCAGCAGTAACACCGGGACTAGCGGGAGGATTGCCGGGGAGCTGTTTTTT

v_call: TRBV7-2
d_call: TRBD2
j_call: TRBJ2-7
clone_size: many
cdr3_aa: CASSVAGGDYEQYF
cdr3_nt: TGTGCCAGCAGCGTAGCGGGAGGGGACTACGAGCAGTACTTC

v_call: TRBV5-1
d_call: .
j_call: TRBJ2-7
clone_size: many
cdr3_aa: CASSPSGGISYEQYF
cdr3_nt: TGCGCCAGCAGCCCCTCCGGCGGGATCTCCTACGAGCAGTACTTC

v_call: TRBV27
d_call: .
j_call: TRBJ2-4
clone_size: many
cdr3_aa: CASSLSWGLAKNIQYF
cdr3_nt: TGTGCCAGCAGTTTATCCTGGGGGCTAGCCAAAAACATTCAGTACTTC

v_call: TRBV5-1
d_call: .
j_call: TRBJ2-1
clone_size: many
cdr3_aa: CASSLDVLNEQFF
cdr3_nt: TGCGCCAGCAGCTTGGATGTCCTTAATGAGCAGTTCTTC

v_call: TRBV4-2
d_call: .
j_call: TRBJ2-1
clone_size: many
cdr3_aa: CASSQELRGPGVF
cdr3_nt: TGTGCCAGCAGCCAAGAGCTCCGGGGGCCGGGTGTCTTC